These 23 T cell receptor beta chains came from one sample sequenced in a study of T cells expressing NK-cell markers. Using the 5' RACE reads, TCRdb records one entry per CDR3 protein without DNA. Its table records 130,000 to 150,000 distinct CDR3 sequences. The sequenced sample consisted of blood T cells: a sorted CD56 or NKG2C T cell subset, CD4+ or CD8+ T cells, or bulk PBMC T cells (not recorded which). Receptor source: a man aged 18 to 30 in good health.

The CDR3 loop reads CASSSQPPGMSYNSPLHF. This chain links TRBV27 with TRBJ1-6; no DNA is available, so the TRBD1 call from TCRdb remains unchecked. The CDR3 runs 18 residues. Germline values: CDR1 MNHEY, CDR2 SMNVEV (reference sequence).

The chain carries TRBV7-9 and TRBJ1-1. Germline CDR1 is SEHNR and CDR2 is FQNEAQ (reference sequence). There are 15 residues in the CDR3. CDR3 sequence reads: CASSSGLDQNTEAFF.

The V gene is TRBV7-9, the J gene TRBJ1-1; TCRdb returns TRBD1, unconfirmable since there is no DNA. The CDR3 is 14 residues long. The V gene's germline CDR1 is SEHNR and CDR2 FQNEAQ (reference sequence). The CDR3 spells CASSSPQGNTEAFF.

The chain is built from TRBV20-1 and TRBJ2-2; the D call from TCRdb, TRBD1, cannot be confirmed without DNA. The CDR3 sequence is 18 residues long. CDR1 and CDR2 from the germline V gene are DFQATT and SNEGSKA (reference sequence). This CDR3 is CSARGQAGLNENTGELFF.

The V gene is TRBV7-8, the J gene TRBJ2-7; absent DNA, TCRdb's TRBD2 call cannot be checked. Germline V gene sequence: CDR1 SGHVS, CDR2 FQNEAQ. The CDR3 length is 15 residues. The CDR3 here is CASSLGGRTNYEQYF.

The chain uses TRBV7-9 and TRBJ1-2. The CDR3 is 14 amino acids. Germline CDR1 is SEHNR and CDR2 is FQNEAQ (reference sequence). CDR3 protein: CASSFRTAVYGYTF.

The chain has TRBV28 and TRBJ1-2; TCRdb designates TRBD1, a call that cannot be tested without DNA. Germline CDR1 reads MDHEN; CDR2 reads SYDVKM. The CDR3 runs 15 residues. The CDR3 protein is CASSSPDRGDYGYTF.

The chain combines TRBV12-3 or TRBV12-4 with TRBJ2-2; TCRdb names TRBD1, which stays unverified in the absence of DNA. The CDR3 has 16 residues. CDR3 protein: CASSLGTAPTTGELFF.

V and J are TRBV18 and TRBJ2-6. This CDR3 region has 12 residues. The V gene's germline CDR1 is KGHSH and CDR2 LQKENI. The CDR3 sequence is CASPSGANVLTF.

V gene TRBV12-3 or TRBV12-4 combines with J gene TRBJ2-5. The CDR3 runs to 13 residues. The CDR3 region is CASSFNFGETQYF.

The J gene is TRBJ1-1, the V gene TRBV11-2. The CDR3 has 12 amino acids. Germline assignment: CDR1 SGHAT and CDR2 FQNNGV. This chain's CDR3 is CASSATGPIDFF.

CDR3 sequence: CATSDSTGPGGTQYF. J is TRBJ2-5 and V is TRBV24-1; TCRdb gives TRBD1 as the D gene, but with no DNA this cannot be confirmed. CDR1 and CDR2 from the germline V gene are KGHDR and SFDVKD. The CDR3 runs 15 residues.

The chain employs TRBV25-1 and TRBJ2-7; no DNA is available, so the TRBD1 call from TCRdb remains unchecked. Germline V lookup: CDR1 MGHDK, CDR2 SYGVNS. The CDR3 runs to 13 residues. CDR3 residues: CASSVGQGAEQYF.

V and J are TRBV12-3 or TRBV12-4 and TRBJ2-5. The CDR3 is 14 amino acids. CDR3 residues: CASSAYSYQETQYF.

V is TRBV29-1 and J is TRBJ2-1; with no DNA, the TCRdb D assignment of TRBD2 cannot be verified. This CDR3 region has 15 residues. The germline gives CDR1 SQVTM, CDR2 ANQGSEA. The chain's CDR3 is CSVELLADSYNEQFF.

The chain employs TRBV3-1 and TRBJ2-7; TCRdb reports TRBD1, a call that lacks DNA to check it against. CDR1 and CDR2 (germline): LGHDT, YNNKEL (reference sequence). The CDR3 loop spans 14 amino acids. CDR3 residues: CASSLGTGFNEQYF.

V usage is TRBV6-1 and J usage is TRBJ2-7; TCRdb's D call, TRBD1, is unchecked because there is no DNA. Per germline, CDR1 MNHNS and CDR2 SASEGT. The CDR3 has 13 amino acids. The CDR3 sequence: CASAYGGVGEQYF.

The V call is TRBV23-1, the J call TRBJ2-5; absent DNA, TCRdb's TRBD1 call cannot be checked. TRBV23-1 is given ORF status, its function remaining uncertain. CDR3 length: 16 residues. CDR3 region: CASSQSWTGAKETQYF.

J is TRBJ2-2 and V is TRBV7-2. Germline V gene sequence: CDR1 SGHTA, CDR2 FQGNSA. This CDR3 is built from 16 residues. CDR3 loop: CASTQPLRVRTGELFF.

The genes are TRBV4-3 and TRBJ2-3; no DNA is available, so the TRBD2 call from TCRdb remains unchecked. CDR1 LGHNA and CDR2 YSLEER come from the germline V gene. CDR3 length: 16 residues. The CDR3 loop is CASSQDWREGTDTQYF.

The chain has TRBV12-5 and TRBJ1-1; the TCRdb D gene call, TRBD1, has no DNA to confirm it. From germline, CDR1 is LGHNT and CDR2 FRNRAP. There are 12 residues in the CDR3. CDR3 loop: CASAPEGTEAFF.

This chain connects TRBV7-2 to TRBJ1-5; TCRdb calls TRBD1, which cannot be checked without DNA. Germline V lookup: CDR1 SGHTA, CDR2 FQGNSA. This CDR3 is 16 amino acids long. Here the CDR3 reads CASSLGVTVLVQPQHF.

The rearrangement uses TRBV6-1 and TRBJ2-1; TCRdb's assignment of TRBD1 cannot be checked, as there is no DNA. The CDR3 runs to 17 residues. Germline V gives CDR1 MNHNS, CDR2 SASEGT. The CDR3: CASIPQGGDRPYNEQFF.